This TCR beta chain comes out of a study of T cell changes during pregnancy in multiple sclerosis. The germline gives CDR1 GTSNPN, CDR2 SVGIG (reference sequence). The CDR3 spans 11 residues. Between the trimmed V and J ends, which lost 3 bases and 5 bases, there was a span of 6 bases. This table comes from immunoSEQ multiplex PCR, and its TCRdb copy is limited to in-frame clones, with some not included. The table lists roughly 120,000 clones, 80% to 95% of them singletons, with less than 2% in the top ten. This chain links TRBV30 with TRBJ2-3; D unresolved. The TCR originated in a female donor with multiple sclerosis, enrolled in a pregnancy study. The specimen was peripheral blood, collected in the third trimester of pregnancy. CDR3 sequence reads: CAWSLGDTQYF. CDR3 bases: TGTGCCTGGAGCCTAGGAGATACGCAGTATTTT.